This T cell receptor beta chain was recovered during a study of CD4 T cells in relation to SARS-CoV-2 and coronaviruses. The repertoire was sequenced with immunoSEQ multiplex PCR; TCRdb's copy has only in-frame clones and lacks some. The sample contains more than 50,000 clones, 75% to 90% of which appear only once. V was shortened by 2 bases and J by 11 bases, with 11 bases between the two germline ends. Germline V gene sequence: CDR1 MDHEN, CDR2 SYDVKM. The CDR3 contains 12 residues. Unexposed donor CD4+ T cells date from about 2011-2018, before the COVID-19 pandemic. This clone was detected only a few times. Its matching antigen is unknown. Study-wide results and limits: This crossreactivity analysis covered spike protein alone, no other viral proteins.

The sequence was obtained from a human donor in good health. The specimen was memory CD4+ T cells from PBMCs. The V and J genes are TRBV28 and TRBJ2-3, with a tentative D call TRBD2 (6 bases). The CDR3 DNA reads TGTGCCAGCAGTTTAAGTTCCGGGAGGCAGTATTTT. Translated: CASSLSSGRQYF.